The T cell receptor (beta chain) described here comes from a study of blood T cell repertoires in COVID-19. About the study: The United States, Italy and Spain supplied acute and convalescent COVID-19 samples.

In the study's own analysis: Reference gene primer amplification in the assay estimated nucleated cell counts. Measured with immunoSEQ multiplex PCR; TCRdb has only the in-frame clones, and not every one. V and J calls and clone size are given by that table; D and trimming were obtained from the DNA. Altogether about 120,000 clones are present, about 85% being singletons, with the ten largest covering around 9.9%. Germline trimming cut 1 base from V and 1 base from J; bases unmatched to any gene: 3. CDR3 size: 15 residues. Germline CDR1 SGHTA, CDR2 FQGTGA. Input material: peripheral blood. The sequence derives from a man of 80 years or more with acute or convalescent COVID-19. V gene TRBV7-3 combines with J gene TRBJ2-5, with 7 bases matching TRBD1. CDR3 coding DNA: TGTGCCAGCAGCTTAAACAGGGGCTCCCAAGAGACCCAGTACTTC. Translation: CASSLNRGSQETQYF.